This TCR beta chain derives from a study of shared clonotypes between healthy human individuals. As for the study in general: For every donor, three CD4 naive, three CD4 memory, two CD8 naive and one CD8 memory plates were used. Study-wide results and limits: Clonotypes that were shared across a few donors made up approximately 5% of naive CD4 clonotypes. Naive subsets, compared against memory subsets, generally had larger estimated richness values.

Original processing notes: ImmunoSEQ supplied junction-only sequences lacking quality scores, so filtering was different. Repertoires were generated with immunoSEQ multiplex PCR, while TCRdb's copy carries only in-frame clones and drops some. The V and J calls and clone size come from that table; D and trimming were worked out from the DNA. The table includes 2 million to 2.5 million clones, under 95% detected once. CDR1 MNHNS and CDR2 SASEGT come from the germline V gene. The CDR3 has 15 amino acids. The germline V and J ends were trimmed by 2 bases and 1 base, with 11 bases remaining between them. Details on this clone: Its antigen is as yet unknown.

Sequenced input: naive CD4+ T cells from PBMCs. Subset here: CD45RA+ positively selected. The sequence derives from a man aged 18-30 years in good health. Some clones in this sample may be carry-over from other donors' samples. The chain is built from TRBV6-1 and TRBJ1-1; unclear D gene. The CDR3 DNA reads TGTGCCAGCAGTGAACGGGTTACCAAGAACACTGAAGCTTTCTTT. Translation: CASSERVTKNTEAFF.